The entry that follows covers one TCR beta chain sequence. Germline values: CDR1 SGHTA, CDR2 FQGTGA. Trimming took off 1 base at V and 6 bases at J, with 9 bases between the two ends. The CDR3 is 13 residues long. This entry is derived from a study of blood T cell repertoires in COVID-19. In the study overall: In each case, the material was cDNA or gDNA derived from T cells, B-cell-depleted T cells, or PBMCs.

The assay was immunoSEQ multiplex PCR, and TCRdb's table has in-frame clones only and misses some. The data hold about 140,000 clones, with about 80% observed a single time. The sequence was collected from a woman older than 75 in a cohort sampled during active or convalescent COVID-19. What was sequenced was peripheral blood. The chain joins TRBV7-3 to TRBJ1-1; D remains ambiguous. The CDR3 sequence: CASSLNPMSEAFF. CDR3 DNA: TGTGCCAGCAGCTTAAATCCCATGTCTGAAGCTTTCTTT.